Here is one TCR beta chain with its context. Its antigen is still unknown. The germline gene is not matched at one end of the junction; a read error may be the cause. This specimen includes other DNA sequences encoding the same CDR3. Cells were stimulated nonspecifically with anti-CD3/anti-CD28 magnetic beads. Sorting of responding CD4+ T cells relied on upregulated CD40 ligand together with CD69. Stimulated PBMCs had first been depleted of CD8+ T cells. A roughly 17-hour stimulation of CD8-depleted PBMCs used anti-CD28/CD49d costimulation, CD40-blocking antibody and enfuvirtide. The libraries were made with immunoSEQ version 4 in survey mode. Clones were sequenced by immunoSEQ multiplex PCR, and TCRdb holds only the in-frame ones, with some missing. This sample has tens of thousands of clones, with about 88% found just once. This sample was taken from a study of persistence of HIV-infected CD4 T cells. Study findings and constraints: Antigen-responding cells were enriched for degenerate expanded CDR3beta sequences.

Germline values: CDR1 DFQATT, CDR2 SNEGSKA (reference sequence). The CDR3 is 11 amino acids. Sequenced here: CD4+ T cells sorted from PBMCs after 18-hour stimulation, sampled from a patient who received antiretroviral therapy. This receptor was identified in an adult woman with HIV who was CMV-seropositive. The V call is TRBV20-1, the J call TRBJ1-1; D call uncertain. The CDR3 DNA follows: TGCAGTGCTAGCCAAGACACTGAAGCCTTCTTT. Translating it yields CSASQDTEAFF.